This T cell receptor (beta chain) was retrieved from a study of blood T cell repertoires in COVID-19. Study-level background: There were acute and convalescent COVID-19 samples, and they came from the United States, Italy and Spain.

Trimming took 3 bases from V and 0 from J; bases not matched to a gene: 16. This CDR3 is 19 amino acids long. CDR1 and CDR2 (germline): SQVTM, ANQGSEA. Researchers sorted participants into cohorts using their self-reported clinical history. Libraries were prepared by immunoSEQ multiplex PCR; TCRdb keeps only in-frame clonotypes and omits some of them. The table records about 440,000 clones, roughly 85% of them present only once. This sequence originates from a woman aged 18-29 years with acute COVID-19. The chain uses TRBV29-1 and TRBJ1-2; 10 bases agree with TRBD1. Sequenced input: PBMCs or T cells enriched from blood (not recorded which). Here the CDR3 DNA reads TGCAGCGTTGAGCAGGAAGGCGGGGACAGGGGATCTTCTAACTATGGCTACACCTTC. Protein: CSVEQEGGDRGSSNYGYTF.